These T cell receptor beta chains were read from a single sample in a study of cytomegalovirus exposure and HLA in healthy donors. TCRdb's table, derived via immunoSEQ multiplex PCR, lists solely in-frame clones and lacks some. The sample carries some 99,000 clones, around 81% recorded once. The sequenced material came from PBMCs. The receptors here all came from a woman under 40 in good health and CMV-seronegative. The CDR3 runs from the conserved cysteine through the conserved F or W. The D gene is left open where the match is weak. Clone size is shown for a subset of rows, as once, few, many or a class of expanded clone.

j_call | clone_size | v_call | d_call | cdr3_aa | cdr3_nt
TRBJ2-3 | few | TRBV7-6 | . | CASSLGRGNTDTQYF | TGTGCCAGCAGCTTAGGGCGGGGAAACACAGATACGCAGTATTTT
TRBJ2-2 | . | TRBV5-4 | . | CASSLVRRGDTGELFF | TGTGCCAGCAGCTTAGTTAGGCGGGGAGATACCGGGGAGCTGTTTTTT
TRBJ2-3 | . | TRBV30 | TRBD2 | CAWSVLGGTSTDTQYF | TGTGCCTGGAGTGTACTGGGAGGGACTAGCACAGATACGCAGTATTTT
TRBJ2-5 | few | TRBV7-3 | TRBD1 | CASSSGTGLQETQYF | TGTGCCAGCAGCTCCGGGACAGGATTACAAGAGACCCAGTACTTC
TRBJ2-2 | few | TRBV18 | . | CASSPREYYGELFF | TGTGCCAGCTCACCGCGGGAATATTACGGGGAGCTGTTTTTT
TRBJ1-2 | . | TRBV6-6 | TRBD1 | CASSYRDSGGYTF | TGTGCCAGCAGTTACCGGGACAGTGGCGGCTACACCTTC
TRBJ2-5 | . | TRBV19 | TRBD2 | CASSTGLAGGRGETQYF | TGTGCCAGTAGCACCGGACTAGCGGGAGGCCGAGGGGAGACCCAGTACTTC
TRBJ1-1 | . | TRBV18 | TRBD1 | CASSPGTGYTEAFF | TGTGCCAGCTCACCCGGGACAGGGTACACTGAAGCTTTCTTT
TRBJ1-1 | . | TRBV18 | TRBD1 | CASSPQPGGNTEAFF | TGTGCCAGCTCACCTCAACCAGGGGGGAACACTGAAGCTTTCTTT
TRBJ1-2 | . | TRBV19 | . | CASSWTRGGYTF | TGTGCCAGTTCCTGGACAAGGGGTGGCTACACCTTC
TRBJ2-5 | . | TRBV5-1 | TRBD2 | CASSLVGGREETQYF | TGCGCCAGCAGCTTGGTGGGCGGGAGGGAAGAGACCCAGTACTTC
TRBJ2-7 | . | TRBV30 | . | CAWSVPALGGQYF | TGTGCCTGGAGTGTCCCGGCCCTCGGAGGGCAGTACTTC
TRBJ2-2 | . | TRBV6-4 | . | CASSGHSTGELFF | TGTGCCAGCAGTGGGCATTCCACCGGGGAGCTGTTTTTT
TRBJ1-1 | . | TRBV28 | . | CASRRATEAFF | TGTGCCAGCAGAAGAGCGACTGAAGCTTTCTTT
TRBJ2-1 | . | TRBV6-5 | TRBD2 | CASSPSGRYNEQFF | TGTGCCAGCAGTCCTAGCGGGAGGTACAATGAGCAGTTCTTC
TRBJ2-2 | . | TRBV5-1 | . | CASSLGRDTFNTGELFF | TGCGCCAGCAGCTTGGGTAGGGACACCTTTAACACCGGGGAGCTGTTTTTT
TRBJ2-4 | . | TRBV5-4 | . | CASSMGGLQNIQYF | TGTGCCAGCAGCATGGGAGGTTTACAAAACATTCAGTACTTC
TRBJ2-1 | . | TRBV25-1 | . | CASSVRGGTSYNEQFF | TGTGCCAGCAGTGTAAGAGGAGGAACCTCCTACAATGAGCAGTTCTTC